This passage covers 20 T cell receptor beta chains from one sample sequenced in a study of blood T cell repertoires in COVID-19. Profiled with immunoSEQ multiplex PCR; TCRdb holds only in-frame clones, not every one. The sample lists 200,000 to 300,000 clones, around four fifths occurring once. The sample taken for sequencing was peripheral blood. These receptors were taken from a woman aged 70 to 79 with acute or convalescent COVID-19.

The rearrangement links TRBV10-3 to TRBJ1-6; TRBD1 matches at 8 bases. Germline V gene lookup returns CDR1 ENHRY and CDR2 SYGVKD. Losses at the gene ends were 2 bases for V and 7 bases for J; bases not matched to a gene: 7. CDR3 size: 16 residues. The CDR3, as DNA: TGTGCCATCAGTGAGAACACAGGGGGAACCAATTCACCCCTCCACTTT. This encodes CAISENTGGTNSPLHF.

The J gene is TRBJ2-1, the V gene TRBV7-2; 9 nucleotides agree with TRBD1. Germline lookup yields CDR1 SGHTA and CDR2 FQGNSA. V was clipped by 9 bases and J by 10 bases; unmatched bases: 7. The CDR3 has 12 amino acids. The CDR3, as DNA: TGTGCCAGACAGGGGGCAGGCCCAGAGCAGTTCTTC. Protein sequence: CARQGAGPEQFF.

The CDR3 DNA reads as TGTGCCAGCAGCCAGACGGGACAGGGGGCCCACGAGCAGTACTTC. Translation gives CASSQTGQGAHEQYF. The V gene is TRBV7-2, the J gene TRBJ2-7; 12 bases align to TRBD1. V shed 5 bases and J 5 bases; nucleotides not matched to a gene: 7. Germline V lookup: CDR1 SGHTA, CDR2 FQGNSA. This CDR3 is built from 15 residues.

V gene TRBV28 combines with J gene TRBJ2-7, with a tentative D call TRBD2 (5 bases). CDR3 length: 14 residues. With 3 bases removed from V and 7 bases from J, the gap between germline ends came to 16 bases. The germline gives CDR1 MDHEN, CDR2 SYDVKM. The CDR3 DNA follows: TGTGCCAGCAGTTTGGGAGCCGTTTCGAGAGAGCAGTACTTC. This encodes CASSLGAVSREQYF.

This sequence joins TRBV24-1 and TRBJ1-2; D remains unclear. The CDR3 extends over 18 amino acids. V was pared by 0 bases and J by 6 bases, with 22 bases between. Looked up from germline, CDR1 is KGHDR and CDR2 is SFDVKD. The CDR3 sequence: CATSDLHGGSQPLDGYTF. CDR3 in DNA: TGTGCCACCAGTGATTTGCATGGAGGGTCCCAGCCTTTGGATGGCTACACCTTC.

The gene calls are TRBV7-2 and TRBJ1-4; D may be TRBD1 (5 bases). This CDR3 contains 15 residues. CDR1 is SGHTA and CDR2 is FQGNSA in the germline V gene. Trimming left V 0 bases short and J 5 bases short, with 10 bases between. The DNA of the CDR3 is TGTGCCAGCAGCTTAGCGCGGGGGGAGAATGAAAAACTGTTTTTT. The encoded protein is CASSLARGENEKLFF.

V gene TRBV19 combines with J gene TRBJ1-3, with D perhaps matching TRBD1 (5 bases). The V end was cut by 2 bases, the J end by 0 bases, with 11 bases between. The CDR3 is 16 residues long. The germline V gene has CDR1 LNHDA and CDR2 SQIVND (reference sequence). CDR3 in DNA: TGTGCCAGTAGTATATTGCGACAGACCTCTGGAAACACCATATATTTT. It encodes CASSILRQTSGNTIYF.

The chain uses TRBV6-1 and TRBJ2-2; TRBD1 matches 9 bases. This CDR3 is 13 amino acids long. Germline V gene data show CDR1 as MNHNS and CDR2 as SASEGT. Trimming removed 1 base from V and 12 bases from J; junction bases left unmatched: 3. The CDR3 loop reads CASSEVGTGKLFF. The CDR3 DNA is TGTGCCAGCAGTGAAGTGGGGACAGGGAAGCTGTTTTTT.

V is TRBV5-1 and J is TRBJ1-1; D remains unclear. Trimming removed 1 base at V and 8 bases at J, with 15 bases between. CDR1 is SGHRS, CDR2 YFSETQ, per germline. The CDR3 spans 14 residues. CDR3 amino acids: CASSLSPGPLEAFF. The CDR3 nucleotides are TGCGCCAGCAGCTTGTCTCCAGGCCCCCTGGAAGCTTTCTTT.

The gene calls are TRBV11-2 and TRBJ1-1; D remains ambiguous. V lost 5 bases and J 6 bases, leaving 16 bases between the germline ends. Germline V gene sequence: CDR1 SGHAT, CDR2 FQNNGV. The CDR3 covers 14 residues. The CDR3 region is CASSAGSRNSEAFF. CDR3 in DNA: TGTGCCAGCAGCGCGGGATCTCGAAACTCTGAAGCTTTCTTT.

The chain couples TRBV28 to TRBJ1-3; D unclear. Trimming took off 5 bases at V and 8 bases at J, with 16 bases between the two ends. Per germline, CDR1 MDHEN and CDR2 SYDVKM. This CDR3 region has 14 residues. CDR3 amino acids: CASSKPGSGDTIYF. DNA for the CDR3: TGTGCCAGCAGTAAACCGGGATCCGGGGACACCATATATTTT.

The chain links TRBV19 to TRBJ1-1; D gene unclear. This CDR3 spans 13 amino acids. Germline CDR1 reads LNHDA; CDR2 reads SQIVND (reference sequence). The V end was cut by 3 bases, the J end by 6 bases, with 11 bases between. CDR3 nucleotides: TGTGCCAGTAGTATGAGTAGGAGAGCTGAAGCTTTCTTT. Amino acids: CASSMSRRAEAFF.

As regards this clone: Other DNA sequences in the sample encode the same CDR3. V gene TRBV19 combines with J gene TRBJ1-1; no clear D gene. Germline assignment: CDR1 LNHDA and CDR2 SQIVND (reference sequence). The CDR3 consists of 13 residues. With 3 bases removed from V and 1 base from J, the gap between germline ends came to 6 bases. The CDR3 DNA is TGTGCCAGTAGTATCGGTGCGAACACTGAAGCTTTCTTT. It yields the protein CASSIGANTEAFF. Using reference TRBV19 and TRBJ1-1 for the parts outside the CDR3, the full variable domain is DGGITQSPKYLFRKEGQNVTLSCEQNLNHDAMYWYRQDPGQGLRLIYYSQIVNDFQKGDIAEGYSVSREKKESFPLTVTSAQKNPTAFYLCASSIGANTEAFFGQGTRLTVV.

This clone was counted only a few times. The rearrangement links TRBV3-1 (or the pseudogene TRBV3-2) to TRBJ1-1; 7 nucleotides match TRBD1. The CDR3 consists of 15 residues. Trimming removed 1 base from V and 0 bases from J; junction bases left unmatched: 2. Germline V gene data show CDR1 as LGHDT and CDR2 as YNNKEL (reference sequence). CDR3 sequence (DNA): TGTGCCAGCAGCCAAGGAGGGACAGTGAACACTGAAGCTTTCTTT. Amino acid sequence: CASSQGGTVNTEAFF.

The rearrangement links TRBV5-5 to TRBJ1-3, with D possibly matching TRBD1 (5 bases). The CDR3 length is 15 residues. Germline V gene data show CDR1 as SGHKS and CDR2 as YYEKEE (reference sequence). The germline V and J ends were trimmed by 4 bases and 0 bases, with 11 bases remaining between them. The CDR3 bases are TGTGCCAGCAGCCAAGACAGAAACTCTGGAAACACCATATATTTT. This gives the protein CASSQDRNSGNTIYF. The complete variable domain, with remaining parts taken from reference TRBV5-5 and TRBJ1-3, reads DAGVTQSPTHLIKTRGQQVTLRCSPISGHKSVSWYQQVLGQGPQFIFQYYEKEERGRGNFPDRFSARQFPNYSSELNVNALLLGDSALYLCASSQDRNSGNTIYFGEGSWLTVV.

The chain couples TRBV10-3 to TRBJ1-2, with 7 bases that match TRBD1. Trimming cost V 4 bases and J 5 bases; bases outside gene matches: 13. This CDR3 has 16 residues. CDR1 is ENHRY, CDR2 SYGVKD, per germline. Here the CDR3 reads CAISGLGDREVYGYTF. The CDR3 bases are TGTGCCATCAGTGGTCTGGGAGACAGGGAAGTTTATGGCTACACCTTC.

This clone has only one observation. DNA of the CDR3: TGTGCCAGCAGCTCAGAGACAGGCTCCTATGGCTACACCTTC. Protein product: CASSSETGSYGYTF. The chain has TRBV7-9 and TRBJ1-2, with D possibly matching TRBD1 (6 bases). V lost 4 bases to trimming and J lost 4 bases, with 13 bases between them. This CDR3 has 14 residues. Germline lookup yields CDR1 SEHNR and CDR2 FQNEAQ (reference sequence).

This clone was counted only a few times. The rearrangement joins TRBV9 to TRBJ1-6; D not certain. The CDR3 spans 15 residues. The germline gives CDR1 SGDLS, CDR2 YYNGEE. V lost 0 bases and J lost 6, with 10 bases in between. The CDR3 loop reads CASSVEYITNSPLHF. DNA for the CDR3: TGTGCCAGCAGCGTAGAGTACATTACTAATTCACCCCTCCACTTT.

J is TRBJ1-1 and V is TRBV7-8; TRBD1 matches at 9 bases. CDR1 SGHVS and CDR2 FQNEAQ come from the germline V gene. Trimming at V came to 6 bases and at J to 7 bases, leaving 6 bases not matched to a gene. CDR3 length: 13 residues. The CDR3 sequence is CASSYRGRVEAFF. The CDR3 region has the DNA TGTGCCAGCAGTTACAGGGGGCGGGTTGAAGCTTTCTTT.

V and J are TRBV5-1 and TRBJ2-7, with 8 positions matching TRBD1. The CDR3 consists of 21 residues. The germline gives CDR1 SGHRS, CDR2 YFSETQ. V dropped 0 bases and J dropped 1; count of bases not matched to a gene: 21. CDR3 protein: CASSLDGLRGPGAYQSYEQYF. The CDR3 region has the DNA TGCGCCAGCAGCTTGGATGGGCTCAGGGGGCCTGGCGCTTATCAATCCTACGAGCAGTACTTC. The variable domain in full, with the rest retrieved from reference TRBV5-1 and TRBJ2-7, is KAGVTQTPRYLIKTRGQQVTLSCSPISGHRSVSWYQQTPGQGLQFLFEYFSETQRNKGNFPGRFSGRQFSNSRSEMNVSTLELGDSALYLCASSLDGLRGPGAYQSYEQYFGPGTRLTVT.